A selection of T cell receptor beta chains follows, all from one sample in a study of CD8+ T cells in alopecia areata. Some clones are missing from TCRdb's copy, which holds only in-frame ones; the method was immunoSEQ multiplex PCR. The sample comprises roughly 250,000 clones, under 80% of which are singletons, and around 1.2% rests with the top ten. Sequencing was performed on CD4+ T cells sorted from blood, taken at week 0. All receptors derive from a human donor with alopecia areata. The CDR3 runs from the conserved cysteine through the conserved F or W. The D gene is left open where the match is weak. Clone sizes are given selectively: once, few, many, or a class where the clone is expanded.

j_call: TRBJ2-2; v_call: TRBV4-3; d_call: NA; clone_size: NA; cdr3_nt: TGCGCCAGCAGCCAGGGGCCCACCGGGGAGCTGTTTTTT; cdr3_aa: CASSQGPTGELFF
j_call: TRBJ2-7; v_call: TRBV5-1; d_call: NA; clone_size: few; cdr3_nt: TGCGCCAGCAGCTTGCAAGGCTACGAGCAGTACTTC; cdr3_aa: CASSLQGYEQYF
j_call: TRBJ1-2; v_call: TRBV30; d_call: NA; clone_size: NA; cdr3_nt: TGTGCCTGGAGTGTACGAGTCGGTAAAGAAACCTTC; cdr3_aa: CAWSVRVGKETF
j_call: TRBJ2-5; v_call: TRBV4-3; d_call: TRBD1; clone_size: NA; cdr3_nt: TGCGCCAGCAGCCCGCCCGGGACAGTCCAAGAGACCCAGTACTTC; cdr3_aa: CASSPPGTVQETQYF
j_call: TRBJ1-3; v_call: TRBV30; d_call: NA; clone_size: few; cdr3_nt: TGTGCCTGGAGTGGGGATAGGAACTCTGGAAACACCATATATTTT; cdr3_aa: CAWSGDRNSGNTIYF
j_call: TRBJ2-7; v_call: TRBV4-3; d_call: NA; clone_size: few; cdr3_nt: TGCGCCAGCAGCCAACTCCTCGTCAGGGGAATGCAGTACTTC; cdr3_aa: CASSQLLVRGMQYF
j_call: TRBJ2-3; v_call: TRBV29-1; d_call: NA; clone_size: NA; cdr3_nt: TGCAGCGTCTACCATAATCCTTACACAGATACGCAGTATTTT; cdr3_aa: CSVYHNPYTDTQYF
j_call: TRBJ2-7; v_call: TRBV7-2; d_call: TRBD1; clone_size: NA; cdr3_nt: TGTGCCAGCAGCTTAGACGGACAGGGACTCTCCTACGAGCAGTACTTC; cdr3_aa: CASSLDGQGLSYEQYF
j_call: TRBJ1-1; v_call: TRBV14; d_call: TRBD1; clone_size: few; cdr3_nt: TGTGCCAGCAGCCGCAACAGGGGGTTCACTGAAGCTTTCTTT; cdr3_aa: CASSRNRGFTEAFF
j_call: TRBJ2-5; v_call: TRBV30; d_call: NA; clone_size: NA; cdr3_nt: TGTGCCTGGAACAGGGTAACTTTTGAGACCCAGTACTTC; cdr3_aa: CAWNRVTFETQYF
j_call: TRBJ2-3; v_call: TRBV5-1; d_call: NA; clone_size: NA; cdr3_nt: TGCGCCAGCAGCTTGCGGGCAGATACGCAGTATTTT; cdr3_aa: CASSLRADTQYF
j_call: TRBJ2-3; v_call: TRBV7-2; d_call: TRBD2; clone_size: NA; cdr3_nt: TGTGCCAGCAGCTTGGCCGGGACTAGCGGTATTCGGGCAGATACGCAGTATTTT; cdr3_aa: CASSLAGTSGIRADTQYF
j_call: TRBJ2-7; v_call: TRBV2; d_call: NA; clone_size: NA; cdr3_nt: TGTGCCAGCGAGTGGGGGGCGAGCTCCTACGAGCAGTACTTC; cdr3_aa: CASEWGASSYEQYF
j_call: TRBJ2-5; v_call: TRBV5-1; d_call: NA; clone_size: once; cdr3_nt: TGCGCCAGCAGCTTGTCAAACCAAGAGACCCAGTACTTC; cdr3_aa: CASSLSNQETQYF
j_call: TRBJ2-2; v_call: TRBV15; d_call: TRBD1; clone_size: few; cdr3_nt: TGTGCCACCAGCAGGACAGGGTTGCGCACCGGGGAGCTGTTTTTT; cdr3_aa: CATSRTGLRTGELFF
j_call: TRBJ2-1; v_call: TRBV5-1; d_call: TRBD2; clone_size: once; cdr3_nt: TGCGCCAGCAGGCCGGGACTAGCGAACTACAATGAGCAGTTCTTC; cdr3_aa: CASRPGLANYNEQFF
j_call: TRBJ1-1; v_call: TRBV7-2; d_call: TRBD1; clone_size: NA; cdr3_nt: TGTGCCAGCAGCGCCCAGGGGGGCACTGAAGCTTTCTTT; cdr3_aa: CASSAQGGTEAFF
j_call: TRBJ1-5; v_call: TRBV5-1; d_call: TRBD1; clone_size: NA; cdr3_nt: TGCGCCAGCAGCCCGGGACAGGGTTTTGGCAATCAGCCCCAGCATTTT; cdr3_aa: CASSPGQGFGNQPQHF
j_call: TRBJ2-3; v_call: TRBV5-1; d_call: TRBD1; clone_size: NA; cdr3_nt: TGCGCCAGCAGCCCATACAGGGGAACAGATACGCAGTATTTT; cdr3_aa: CASSPYRGTDTQYF
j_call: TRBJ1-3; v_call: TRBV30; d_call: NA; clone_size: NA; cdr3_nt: TGTGCCGCTCCGGGACCGGGAAACACCATATATTTT; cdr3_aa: CAAPGPGNTIYF
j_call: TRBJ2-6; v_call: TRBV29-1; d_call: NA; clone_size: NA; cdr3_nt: TGCAGCGTTGGGGTCAGGGAACCCTCTGGGGCCAACGTCCTGACTTTC; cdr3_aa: CSVGVREPSGANVLTF
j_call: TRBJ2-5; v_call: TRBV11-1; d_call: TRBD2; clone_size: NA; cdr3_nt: TGTGCCAGCAGCCCCGGACTAGCCCTCAAGTACCAAGAGACCCAGTACTTC; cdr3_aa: CASSPGLALKYQETQYF
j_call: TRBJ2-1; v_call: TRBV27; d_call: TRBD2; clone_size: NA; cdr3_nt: TGTGCCAGCAGGGGAGGGTCCTACAATGAGCAGTTCTTC; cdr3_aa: CASRGGSYNEQFF
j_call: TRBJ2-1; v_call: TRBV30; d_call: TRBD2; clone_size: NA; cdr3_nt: TGTGCCTACACGATGGGACTAGCGGGGGAGCAGTTCTTC; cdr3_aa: CAYTMGLAGEQFF
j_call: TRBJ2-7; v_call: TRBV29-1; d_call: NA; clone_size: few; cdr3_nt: TGCAGCGTTGGTTCTTCGGGGTTCTCCTACGAGCAGTACTTC; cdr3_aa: CSVGSSGFSYEQYF
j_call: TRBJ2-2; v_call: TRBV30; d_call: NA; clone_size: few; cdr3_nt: TGTGCCTGGAGCTTGGGCACCGGGGAGCTGTTTTTT; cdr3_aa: CAWSLGTGELFF
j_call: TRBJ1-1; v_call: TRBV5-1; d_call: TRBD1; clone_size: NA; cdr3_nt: TGCGCCAGCAGCTTGGCAGGGGGAGCGAACACTGAAGCTTTCTTT; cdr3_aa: CASSLAGGANTEAFF
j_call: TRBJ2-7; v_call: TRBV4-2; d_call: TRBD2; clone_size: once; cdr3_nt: TGTGCCAGCAGCCAGAGGCGGGAGGGACCCTACGAGCAGTACTTC; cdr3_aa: CASSQRREGPYEQYF
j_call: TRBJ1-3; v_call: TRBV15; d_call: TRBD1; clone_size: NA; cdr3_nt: TGTGCCACCAGCAGAGATATAGGGACAGGGGAAAACACCATATATTTT; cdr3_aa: CATSRDIGTGENTIYF
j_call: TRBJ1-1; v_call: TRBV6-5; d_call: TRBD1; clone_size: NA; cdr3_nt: TGTGCCAGCAGTTTTCGGGACAGGAACACTGAAGCTTTCTTT; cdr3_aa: CASSFRDRNTEAFF
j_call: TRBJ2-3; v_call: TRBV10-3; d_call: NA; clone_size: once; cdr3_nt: TGTGCCATCAGGCAGGGGGGAATCGCAGATACGCAGTATTTT; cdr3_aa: CAIRQGGIADTQYF
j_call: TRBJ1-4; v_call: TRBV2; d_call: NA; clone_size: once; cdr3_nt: TGTGCCAGCAGTGACTGGGCAACTAATGAAAAACTGTTTTTT; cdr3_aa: CASSDWATNEKLFF
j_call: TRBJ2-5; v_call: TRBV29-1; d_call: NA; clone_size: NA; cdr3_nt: TGCAGCGTTGCGATTGAGACCCAGTACTTC; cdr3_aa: CSVAIETQYF
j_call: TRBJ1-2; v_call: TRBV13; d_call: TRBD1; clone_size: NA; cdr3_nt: TGTGCCAGCAGCCAGGACAGGGGGCGATATGGCTACACCTTC; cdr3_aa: CASSQDRGRYGYTF
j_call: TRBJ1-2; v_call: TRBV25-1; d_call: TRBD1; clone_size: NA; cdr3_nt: TGTGCCAGCAGTGACTGGGACAGGGGGAATGGCTACACCTTC; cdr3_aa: CASSDWDRGNGYTF
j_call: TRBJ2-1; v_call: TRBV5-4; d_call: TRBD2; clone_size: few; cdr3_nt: TGTGCCAGCAGGGACGGGACTAGCGTCCACAATCGGCAGTTCTTC; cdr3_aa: CASRDGTSVHNRQFF
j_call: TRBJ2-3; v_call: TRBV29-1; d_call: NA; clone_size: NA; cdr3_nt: TGCAGCGTATACACCGCCACAGATACGCAGTATTTT; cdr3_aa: CSVYTATDTQYF
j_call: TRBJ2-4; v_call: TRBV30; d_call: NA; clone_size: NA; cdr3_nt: TGTGCATCCCAACGGGGTAGCCAAAACATTCAGTACTTC; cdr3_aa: CASQRGSQNIQYF
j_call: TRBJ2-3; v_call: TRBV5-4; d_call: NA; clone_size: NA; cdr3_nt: TGTGCCACCCTTCCGGGGGAGGATAACACAGATACGCAGTATTTT; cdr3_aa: CATLPGEDNTDTQYF
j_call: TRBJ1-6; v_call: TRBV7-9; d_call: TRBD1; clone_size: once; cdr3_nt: TGTGCCACCCGACAGGGGAGCTCCTATAATTCACCCCTCCACTTT; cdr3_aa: CATRQGSSYNSPLHF
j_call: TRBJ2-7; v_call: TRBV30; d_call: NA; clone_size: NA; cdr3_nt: TGTGCCTGGGGCGGGGTCAACGAGCAGTACTTC; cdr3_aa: CAWGGVNEQYF
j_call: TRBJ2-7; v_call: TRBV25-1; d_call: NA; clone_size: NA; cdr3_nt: TGTGCCAGCAGTAGGTTCTACGAGCAGTACTTC; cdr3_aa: CASSRFYEQYF
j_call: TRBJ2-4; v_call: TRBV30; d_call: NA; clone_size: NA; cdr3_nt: TGTGCCTGGAGCCCCGCTGGGGTTTGGGACAAAAACATTCAGTACTTC; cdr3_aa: CAWSPAGVWDKNIQYF
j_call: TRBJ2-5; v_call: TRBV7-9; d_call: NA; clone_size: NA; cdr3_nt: TGTGCCAGCAGCTGGACCACTACGCAAGAGACCCAGTACTTC; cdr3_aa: CASSWTTTQETQYF
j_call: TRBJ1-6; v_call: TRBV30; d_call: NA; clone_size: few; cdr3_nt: TGTGCCTGGTCAGGAGATGATCGCTCCTATAATTCACCCCTCCACTTT; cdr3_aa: CAWSGDDRSYNSPLHF
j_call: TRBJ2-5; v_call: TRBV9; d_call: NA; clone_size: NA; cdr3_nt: TGTGCCAGCAGCGTAGTTCCTCAGGAGACCCAGTACTTC; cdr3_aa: CASSVVPQETQYF
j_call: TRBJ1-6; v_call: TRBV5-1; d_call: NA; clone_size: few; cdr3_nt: TGCGCCAGCAGCTTGGAGTCGAGGAGGGGTTCACCCCTCCACTTT; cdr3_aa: CASSLESRRGSPLHF